This entry is about one T cell receptor beta chain. The antigen remains unidentified. V was trimmed by 4 bases and J by 7 bases, leaving 20 bases between them. There are 16 residues in the CDR3. The germline CDR1 and CDR2 sequences are SGDLS and YYNGEE. Genomic DNA came from blood regulatory T cells gated CD4+ CD25-high CD127-low. These data belong to a study of regulatory and conventional T cells in RAG deficiency. Broader study findings: In Omenn syndrome, sorted "Tregs" may be peripherally activated cells.

TCRdb's copy holds only in-frame clones and misses some; the assay was immunoSEQ multiplex PCR. The sample lists roughly 20,000 clones, 87% occurring once. These data were also reused for a study on regulatory T cells. From that paper: The PCR used 52 TRBV and 13 TRBJ primers. In patients, unique TRB V-J pairs were restricted and V/J usage skewed, especially in Tregs.

The rearrangement links TRBV9 to TRBJ1-4; a possible D gene is TRBD1 (5 bases). The sequenced sample was Tregs sorted from blood. The TCR originated in a human donor in good health. The CDR3 DNA reads TGTGCCAGCAGCCTAACGGACCGGGGCGGACGTGAAAAACTGTTTTTT. Its protein product is CASSLTDRGGREKLFF.